Reported below is one TCR beta chain. The clone's antigen remains unknown. No per-base quality is available; no much larger clone lies one base away. This specimen belongs to a study of cytomegalovirus exposure and HLA in healthy donors (dated by TCRdb to about 2017). Some background on the complete study: In an earlier analysis of fewer than 750 of the donors, less than 350 Gb of sequence data and 117 million unique TCR beta sequences from about 179 million T cells were reported. Typing coverage varied by locus: about 629-630 donors for A, B, C, DRB1 and DQB1; approximately 560 for DQA1; 600 to 610 for DPA1; 450 to 480 for DPB1. Every discovery cohort repertoire had been produced on one sequencing platform. High-throughput TCR immunosequencing, statistical association of individual TCRs with disease status, and machine learning were combined to predict cytomegalovirus infection status. The study aimed to test whether cataloging public T cell receptors could reveal signatures of past pathogen exposure. In an earlier analysis of around 540 of the donors, high-throughput TCR beta sequencing was used to judge whether each TCR beta V gene segment behaved as functional or pseudogenic. A later analysis re-examined previously published TCR beta repertoires from 500 to 700 donors and added high-resolution HLA genotyping to investigate patterns of TCR occurrence. Using immunosequencing, the study profiled T cell repertoires from 666 subjects and related those repertoires to cytomegalovirus serostatus. In the later analysis, no new phenotypic data were used to find candidate immune exposures; instead, reliance was placed on TCR beta sequences and their occurrence across donors. Donor age, sex, ethnicity and CMV serostatus were compiled together with the repertoire data. An early release covering roughly 580 HLA-typed donors comprised roughly 300 gigabases of sequencing data and 85 million to 100 million unique TCR sequences. HLA typing included class I and class II loci at four-digit resolution. About five DR-DQ haplotypes were treated as single units for association and clustering because of strong linkage in the cohort. Of the approximately 370 genotyped donors, 70% to 90% were placed in the genetic ancestry cluster associated with self-reported Caucasian donors. In addition to the first cohort of 500 to 850 subjects, a separate validation cohort of approximately 120 different subjects was used. Genome-wide SNP genotypes for about 65% of the 666 donors were used in a later genetic analysis, which treated that subset as a discovery cohort. On average, about 240,000 unique TCR beta nucleotide sequences were sequenced per donor among 300 to 500 genotyped donors of the cohort, with roughly a sixth of those sequences being non-productive. Here is what the overall study found, with its caveats: A later analysis found that most CMV-associated TCR beta chains appeared HLA-restricted, with HLA associations seemingly driven largely by CMV exposure. In a later analysis, more than 15,000 TCR beta sequences were associated with specific HLA alleles at a false discovery rate of 0.05. Roughly 15 rarely observed V segments, including chromosome 9 orphons, were excluded from the earlier analysis of approximately 500 of the donors because counts were too low. For the cohort, immune exposure information was limited to CMV serostatus. Some IMGT-functional V segments, including TRBV6-2 and TRBV6-3, could not be distinguished by the 87-base-pair reads and were therefore excluded. The presence/absence analyses assumed that sequencing depth was roughly uniform across donors, and that assumption may not be true. Broadly in line with IMGT annotations, most TCR beta V segments showed up in productive rearrangements about 87% or about 30% of the time in an earlier analysis of approximately 640 of the donors. An association between a missense DCLRE1C variant and V-gene and J-gene trimming of TCR beta chains was found in a later genetic analysis and replicated in an independent cohort. Strong co-occurrence of HLA alleles, especially DR and DQ, made assigning TCR associations to individual alleles difficult. In a later analysis, several top co-occurrence clusters were reported to appear linked to parvovirus B19, influenza, CMV and Epstein-Barr virus. A cluster of highly shared sequence variants was judged likely to represent a technical artifact of the sequencing pipeline. In a later analysis, HLA-associated TCR beta chains showed more clonal expansion and lower generation probabilities than non-associated chains that were equally common. In this cohort, only TCR beta chains were sequenced, and detectable features were limited by the absence of alpha or paired-chain data. In the study, around 160 TCR beta chains were listed as associated with cytomegalovirus. The classifier was reported to diagnose cytomegalovirus status with high specificity and sensitivity in both the original and validation cohorts. Correlated functional status among segregating V segments might be attributable to linkage disequilibrium, but an unknown experimental factor could not be ruled out. It was suggested by the authors that the approach could potentially be generalized to other disease states and immunological phenotypes. According to a later genetic analysis, donors in an Asian-associated ancestry cluster had fewer N-insertions in productive TCRs than the approximately 630-donor mean. Most TCR sequences were observed very rarely across donors, whereas some public TCRs were present in many individuals. A further reported finding was that TCR beta sequences accurately predicted the HLA-A and HLA-B alleles for most subjects in the first cohort. In a later analysis, the rate of TCR association differed among HLA loci, with DRB1 alleles having the most associated TCRs and HLA-C alleles having the fewest. In vitro tests confirmed that three of the cytomegalovirus-associated TCR beta chains recognize cytomegalovirus antigens. Because some donors lacked HLA typing at each locus, the association tests relied only on the typed subset.

Based on the germline V gene, the CDR1 and CDR2 sequences are SQVTM and ANQGSEA. The CDR3 has 13 amino acids, counting the end cysteine and phenylalanine. This entry keeps only the CDR3 DNA: 39 bases, framed from base 1. Trimming costs V 7 bases and J 3 bases, and their ends lie 14 bases apart. In total, 666 healthy bone marrow donors made up the cohort. At the time of sampling, all cohort members were nominally healthy, though unrecorded immune exposures were likely present. The donor tested CMV seropositive, placing the donor among the 310 or so seropositive members of the cohort. Each donor provided a peripheral blood sample, and peripheral blood mononuclear cells were used for TCR beta sequencing. The Qiagen DNeasy Blood Extraction Kit was used to extract genomic DNA from the blood cell samples. Libraries were prepared through the immunoSEQ multiplex PCR assay. A mixture of 60 forward primers for TCR Vbeta segments and 13 reverse primers for TCR Jbeta segments was used in the multiplex PCR. The CDR3 region of rearranged TCR beta genes was amplified from genomic DNA with a multiplex PCR assay. The Illumina HiSeq System was used to sequence the amplified TCR beta libraries as 87-base-pair reads. Concerning the study's data processing: A later analysis tallied 75 million to 95 million unique TCR beta chains across the 610 or so repertoires, and some 10 million of those chains were shared by two or more donors. A nearest-neighbor algorithm error-corrected the raw reads and collapsed the reads into unique sequences, merging closely related sequences to remove PCR and sequencing errors. V, D and J gene segments were assigned by aligning CDR3 sequences to IMGT reference sequences. For a sequence to be retained, at least a six-nucleotide match to both a V gene segment and a J gene segment was required. A rearrangement was called productive if the CDR3 had no stop codons and remained in frame with V and J, and every other rearrangement was called non-productive. Following IMGT convention, CDR3 was defined as the stretch from the second conserved V-encoded cysteine to the conserved J-encoded phenylalanine. The earlier analysis of around 640 of the donors excluded sequences that lacked an unambiguous match to a single V gene segment. An earlier analysis of 587 of the donors classified V segments as functional when productive rearrangements were above 56.7% and as segregating when the standard deviation between donors was above 5%. A statistical classification framework was built to diagnose cytomegalovirus status from the catalog of TCR beta chain sequences. In a later analysis, V and J genes were assigned by comparing TCR nucleotide sequences against IMGT/GENE-DB human TR gene sequences. In a later analysis, CDR3 sequences and most-parsimonious VDJ recombination scenarios were assigned using the TCRdist pipeline. In a later analysis, each TCR beta chain was defined by its CDR3 amino acid sequence together with its V-gene family, and reads without a unique V-gene family were excluded. A later analysis removed 450 to 600 highly shared, low-generation-probability nucleotide sequences to deal with suspected cross-contamination and a sequencing artifact. For each public chain, a later analysis derived a clonal expansion index from normalized ranks of inferred template counts within each repertoire. In a later analysis, generation probabilities were computed with a VDJ recombination model fitted to out-of-frame rearrangements, and the resulting probabilities were checked against IGoR. A later analysis scored TCR-TCR, TCR-HLA and TCR-CMV co-occurrence with hypergeometric tests, applying a repertoire-size bias correction to TCR pairs. False discovery rates were estimated in a later analysis by permuting HLA or CMV assignments 20 times. In a later analysis, co-occurring TCRs were grouped using DBSCAN, and TCRdist sequence similarity was added for clustering within HLA-allele-positive subsets. Co-occurrence clustering excluded repertoires with fewer than 30,000 or more than 120,000 public chains, plus five with anomalous nucleotide sharing. The clones in this table, taken by TCRdb from immuneACCESS, are in-frame only. Not every clone is retained; where verified, under half of the shortfall comes from an unresolved V gene, and the cause of the rest is unknown. Clone size and the V and J calls come from that table; the DNA yielded D and trimming. The sample table contains under 250,000 clones; only one count was recorded for over 75% of them. The top ten constitute roughly 10% of the sample.

Sequenced sample: PBMCs. The TCR comes from a woman between 45 and 60 years old in good health and CMV-seropositive. This receptor chain uses TRBV29-1 and TRBJ2-3; the D region possibly corresponds to TRBD1 (6 bases align). The DNA sequence is TGCAGCGCCCTGACAGGTACGACAGATACGCAGTATTTT. This encodes CSALTGTTDTQYF.